The entry that follows covers one T cell receptor (beta chain) sequence. Data came from immunoSEQ multiplex PCR; TCRdb stores just in-frame clones and leaves some out. The sample has more than 300,000 clones; approximately 90% are singletons. CDR3 length equals 14 residues. V was pared by 0 bases and J by 15 bases, with 19 bases between. Germline CDR1 reads SGHKS; CDR2 reads YYEKEE (reference sequence). These data originate in a study of blood T cell repertoires in COVID-19. Study-wide context: PBMCs, B-cell-depleted T cells, or T cells were the source of the cDNA or gDNA that made up the material.

In assigning cohorts, the study relied on participant-reported clinical history. The rearrangement links TRBV5-5 to TRBJ2-1; D might be TRBD2 (5 bases). The material sequenced was PBMCs or T cells enriched from blood (not recorded which). The TCR originated in a man younger than 40 who had recovered from COVID-19. The CDR3 sequence: CASSLAGTGSSPFF. The CDR3 DNA reads as TGTGCCAGCAGCTTGGCCGGTACGGGGTCCAGCCCGTTCTTC.